The 21 T cell receptor beta chains reported below all come from one sample, sequenced in a study of T cells of healthy individuals. TCRdb independently ran MiXCR on the 5' RACE reads; one entry per CDR3 protein. The sample carries nearly 100,000 distinct CDR3 sequences, around 17% recorded once. Source of these receptors: a human donor in good health.

The chain joins TRBV6-2 or TRBV6-3 to TRBJ1-1; D uncertain. The CDR3 loop spans 15 amino acids. V lost 2 bases, J lost 1 base, and 11 bases lay in between. The germline CDR1 and CDR2 sequences are MNHEY and SVGEGT. CDR3 coding DNA: TGTGCCAGCAGTTACCCCGGACTGACGAACACTGAAGCTTTCTTT. It translates to CASSYPGLTNTEAFF.

The V call is TRBV11-2, the J call TRBJ2-3; 9 bases align to TRBD2. J gave up 1 base and V 4 bases, and 3 bases lay outside the gene matches. This CDR3 comprises 15 residues. CDR1 and CDR2 from the germline V gene are SGHAT and FQNNGV. The CDR3 DNA sequence: TGTGCCAGCAGCTGGACTAGCGCTCGCACAGATACGCAGTATTTT. Amino acids: CASSWTSARTDTQYF.

This clonotype was seen a handful of times. The chain is built from TRBV2 and TRBJ1-5, with 12 bases aligning to TRBD1. V dropped 6 bases and J dropped 2; count of bases not matched to a gene: 11. The CDR3 contains 18 residues. CDR1 SNHLY and CDR2 FYNNEI come from the germline V gene. CDR3 residues: CASRKEGQGAGGNQPQHF. The CDR3 region has the DNA TGTGCCAGCAGGAAGGAGGGACAGGGGGCTGGGGGCAATCAGCCCCAGCATTTT.

This clonotype has only a few counts. V gene TRBV29-1 combines with J gene TRBJ2-1; D may be TRBD2 (6 bases). The CDR3 is 13 amino acids. Germline V CDR1 and CDR2: SQVTM, ANQGSEA. V lost 7 bases and J 2 bases, leaving 12 bases between the germline ends. CDR3 sequence reads: CSARGGTYNEQFF. In DNA form, the CDR3 reads TGCAGCGCGAGGGGCGGGACCTACAATGAGCAGTTCTTC.

The chain carries TRBV20-1 and TRBJ1-2; 12 bases fit TRBD1. J lost 6 bases, V lost 0 bases, and 5 bases had no gene match. This CDR3 spans 15 amino acids. Germline CDR1 DFQATT, CDR2 SNEGSKA (reference sequence). The CDR3 region has the DNA TGCAGTGCTAGAGAACCGGGACAGGGGGCAGATGGCTACACCTTC. Amino acid sequence: CSAREPGQGADGYTF.

This chain uses TRBV27 with TRBJ2-4; D not certain. Trimming removed 4 bases from V and 0 bases from J, with 10 bases in between. CDR1 and CDR2 (germline): MNHEY, SMNVEV (reference sequence). The CDR3 runs 15 residues. For the CDR3, the DNA is TGTGCCAGCAGTTCCCCCCCTCTAGCCAAAAACATTCAGTACTTC. Its protein is CASSSPPLAKNIQYF.

The chain is built from TRBV5-1 and TRBJ1-6, with TRBD1 matching over 8 bases. The CDR3 is 16 residues long. J gave up 5 bases and V 4 bases, and 8 bases lay outside the gene matches. CDR1 and CDR2 from the germline V gene are SGHRS and YFSETQ. The CDR3 DNA follows: TGCGCCAGCAGCAGGACAGGGCGGGGGGATAATTCACCCCTCCACTTT. Translating it yields CASSRTGRGDNSPLHF.

Only a few counts were recorded for this clonotype. The rearrangement links TRBV6-5 to TRBJ2-2; D is tentatively TRBD1 or TRBD2 (5 bases each). Germline lookup yields CDR1 MNHEY and CDR2 SVGAGI. V shed 6 bases and J shed 4 bases, with 12 bases lying between them. CDR3 length equals 14 residues. In nucleotides, the CDR3 is TGTGCCAGCAGGTTTAGGGGAGCCACCGGGGAGCTGTTTTTT. Amino acids: CASRFRGATGELFF.

The chain has TRBV23-1 and TRBJ2-7, with no clear D. TRBV23-1 is reported as an ORF; its role is uncertain. This CDR3 is built from 14 residues. V was pared by 7 bases and J by 1 base, with 14 bases between. The CDR3 is CASTLGTSSYEQYF. CDR3 in DNA: TGCGCCAGCACCCTCGGAACTTCTTCCTACGAGCAGTACTTC.

This clonotype was seen a handful of times. The V and J genes are TRBV3-1 and TRBJ2-3; D is undetermined. Germline V CDR1 and CDR2: LGHDT, YNNKEL (reference sequence). V lost 3 bases and J lost 9, with 10 bases in between. The CDR3 is 12 residues long. The chain's CDR3 is CASSQVSRTQYF. The CDR3 region has the DNA TGTGCCAGCAGCCAGGTCTCTAGGACGCAGTATTTT.

The chain joins TRBV6-5 to TRBJ2-7; D might be TRBD1 (5 bases). V gave up 5 bases and J gave up 5 bases, with 13 bases separating them. Germline lookup yields CDR1 MNHEY and CDR2 SVGAGI. CDR3 length: 13 amino acids. In DNA, the CDR3 is TGTGCCAGCAGTAGACAGAAGTCGGACGAGCAGTACTTC. Residues: CASSRQKSDEQYF.

This clonotype was detected only a few times. This rearrangement joins TRBV28 to TRBJ1-2; no firm D call. This CDR3 contains 13 residues. Germline CDR1 is MDHEN and CDR2 is SYDVKM. The V end was cut by 6 bases, the J end by 4 bases, with 12 bases between. CDR3 sequence reads: CASRVGKPYGYTF. CDR3 bases: TGTGCCAGCAGGGTAGGGAAGCCCTATGGCTACACCTTC.

This clonotype came up many times. This chain joins TRBV11-3 and TRBJ2-7; D not certain. V shed 3 bases and J shed 3 bases, with 9 bases lying between them. There are 13 residues in the CDR3. The germline CDR1 and CDR2 sequences are SGHNT and YENEEA. CDR3 protein: CASSFWVFYEQYF. The CDR3 region has the DNA TGTGCCAGCAGCTTTTGGGTTTTCTACGAGCAGTACTTC.

In this sample, this clonotype turned up many times. The DNA of the CDR3 is TGTGCCAGCAGCCGCGGACTAGCGGTACAAGAGACCCAGTACTTC. Protein: CASSRGLAVQETQYF. This sequence joins TRBV7-9 and TRBJ2-5; 10 nucleotides align to TRBD2. CDR1 is SEHNR, CDR2 FQNEAQ, per germline (reference sequence). This CDR3 contains 15 residues. The junction had 5 bases not matched to a gene; V was cut back by 5 bases and J by 2 bases.

This clonotype was found a few times. V gene TRBV10-3 combines with J gene TRBJ2-4; perhaps TRBD1 as D (6 bases). V was shortened by 3 bases and J by 2 bases, with 14 bases between the two germline ends. The CDR3 consists of 16 residues. Germline V gene data show CDR1 as ENHRY and CDR2 as SYGVKD. CDR3 residues: CAISEGQPGTKNIQYF. The CDR3 DNA follows: TGTGCCATCAGTGAAGGACAGCCCGGAACCAAAAACATTCAGTACTTC.

This clonotype was seen only a few times. The chain links TRBV12-3 or TRBV12-4 to TRBJ1-5, with TRBD1 as a possible D gene (5 bases). The CDR3 extends over 14 amino acids. V was clipped by 5 bases and J by 6 bases, with 14 bases between them. The CDR3 is CASSPRGVGQPQHF. The CDR3 coding sequence is TGTGCCAGCAGTCCGCGAGGGGTCGGTCAGCCCCAGCATTTT.

The rearrangement joins TRBV5-1 to TRBJ2-1; TRBD1 aligns across 10 bases. Germline values: CDR1 SGHRS, CDR2 YFSETQ. This CDR3 has 15 amino acids. V lost 2 bases, J lost 5 bases, and 4 bases stayed unmatched. CDR3 DNA: TGCGCCAGCAGCTTTACTGGGACAGGGGACAATGAGCAGTTCTTC. Translated, it gives CASSFTGTGDNEQFF.

Comments on this clonotype: This may come from a read error, since a much larger clone is one base off. The chain links TRBV2 to TRBJ1-2; D not certain. Germline-derived CDR1 and CDR2 are SNHLY and FYNNEI. CDR3 length equals 15 residues. The CDR3 DNA sequence: TGTGTCAGCCATACCCACCTCAGAGCTAACTATGGCTACACCTTC. Its translation: CVSHTHLRANYGYTF.

This clonotype has a count of ten or more. V gene TRBV10-3 combines with J gene TRBJ2-3, with D perhaps TRBD1 (6 bases). V gave up 4 bases and J gave up 5 bases, with 10 bases separating them. Germline V gene data show CDR1 as ENHRY and CDR2 as SYGVKD. This CDR3 contains 13 residues. CDR3 in amino acids: CAISGTARDTQYF. The CDR3 DNA follows: TGTGCCATCAGTGGGACAGCTAGAGATACGCAGTATTTT.

This clonotype has at least ten counts. The chain joins TRBV27 to TRBJ1-1; D is uncertain. The V end lost 4 bases, the J end lost 1 base, and 7 bases lay between the germline ends. The CDR3 runs 13 residues. Germline CDR1 reads MNHEY; CDR2 reads SMNVEV (reference sequence). CDR3 amino acids: CASSSDRNTEAFF. The CDR3 DNA reads TGTGCCAGCAGTTCGGACCGGAACACTGAAGCTTTCTTT.

The rearrangement uses TRBV27 and TRBJ1-1, with D tentatively TRBD1 (6 bases). The CDR3 extends over 16 amino acids. V lost 5 bases to trimming and J lost 1 base, with 17 bases between them. Per germline, CDR1 MNHEY and CDR2 SMNVEV (reference sequence). CDR3 sequence: CASSPNTGTRNTEAFF. CDR3 DNA sequence: TGTGCCAGCAGTCCCAATACCGGGACAAGGAACACTGAAGCTTTCTTT.